These 15 T cell receptor beta chains originate from one sample sequenced in a study of T cells in Graves' hyperthyroidism and ophthalmopathy. TCR beta CDR3 sequences were amplified from RNA transcripts. Primed by the HTBI set, a first-round RT-PCR was run on the TCR CDR3. TCRdb ran MiXCR on the multiplex PCR reads and lists one entry per CDR3 protein. This table holds roughly 250,000 distinct CDR3 sequences, about 17% found once. The sample comprised blood. All receptors come from a woman aged 18 to 35 with Graves' ophthalmopathy.

V is TRBV4-2 and J is TRBJ1-2, with D unresolved. Between the trimmed V and J ends, which lost 2 bases and 1 base, there was a span of 11 bases. Germline values: CDR1 LGHNA, CDR2 YNFKEQ. The CDR3 is 15 residues long. CDR3 bases: TGTGCCAGCAGCCAAACCGGGTTACATAACTATGGCTACACCTTC. This translates into CASSQTGLHNYGYTF.

The chain has TRBV29-1 and TRBJ2-1, with 14 nucleotides matching TRBD2. The germline CDR1 and CDR2 sequences are SQVTM and ANQGSEA. The CDR3 extends over 20 amino acids. V dropped 6 bases and J dropped 0; count of bases not matched to a gene: 16. Written as DNA, the CDR3 is TGCAGCGTCTCCTACCCCCGGACTAGCGGGGGGAGGAGCTCCTACAATGAGCAGTTCTTC. Its protein is CSVSYPRTSGGRSSYNEQFF.

Comments on this clonotype: Just one base apart from a much larger clone, this may be a read error. This chain joins TRBV29-1 and TRBJ2-5, with TRBD2 matching over 14 bases. The CDR3 loop spans 18 amino acids. Germline CDR1 reads SQVTM; CDR2 reads ANQGSEA. The V segment lost 4 bases and the J segment 5 bases; nucleotides outside the gene matches: 15. The CDR3 protein is CSVVSSAGLAGVAETQYF. The CDR3 DNA is TGCAGCGTTGTATCCTCGGCGGGACTAGCGGGAGTCGCGGAGACCCAGTACTTC.

This clonotype appeared many times. The chain joins TRBV7-9 to TRBJ2-5; D is uncertain. The CDR3 spans 15 residues. V was trimmed by 4 bases and J by 0 bases, leaving 12 bases between them. Germline CDR1 SEHNR, CDR2 FQNEAQ (reference sequence). The CDR3 DNA follows: TGTGCCAGCAGCTCGCCGTATGAGGACCAAGAGACCCAGTACTTC. Its protein is CASSSPYEDQETQYF.

The chain joins TRBV5-1 to TRBJ2-1; 11 bases are a match to TRBD2. The V gene end was trimmed by 1 base and the J gene end by 3 bases; junction bases not matched to a gene: 3. CDR1 SGHRS and CDR2 YFSETQ come from the germline V gene. The CDR3 has 16 amino acids. In nucleotides, the CDR3 is TGCGCCAGCAGCTTGTTTAGCGGGGGGGACTACAATGAGCAGTTCTTC. Amino acids: CASSLFSGGDYNEQFF.

This clonotype was detected ten times or more. The chain uses TRBV4-1 and TRBJ2-1; D unclear. The CDR3 spans 16 residues. The germline V and J ends were trimmed by 0 bases and 4 bases, with 13 bases remaining between them. Germline values: CDR1 MGHRA, CDR2 YSYEKL. The CDR3 nucleotides read TGCGCCAGCAGCCAAGATCTGGGTCGAAGTTACAATGAGCAGTTCTTC. Encoded protein: CASSQDLGRSYNEQFF.

This clonotype was picked up many times. This chain uses TRBV7-2 with TRBJ1-2; D not certain. Trimming left V 2 bases short and J 6 bases short, with 7 bases between. Looked up from germline, CDR1 is SGHTA and CDR2 is FQGNSA. There are 12 residues in the CDR3. The CDR3 bases are TGTGCCAGCAGCTTACAGTCAGATGGCTACACCTTC. Translation: CASSLQSDGYTF.

Concerning this clonotype itself: A much bigger clone sits one base away, suggesting this may be a read error. The chain recombines TRBV7-9 with TRBJ2-5; D might be TRBD2 (7 bases). Germline values: CDR1 SEHNR, CDR2 FQNEAQ (reference sequence). Trimming left V 0 bases short and J 5 bases short, with 13 bases between. CDR3 length: 15 amino acids. The CDR3 sequence is CASSLAVGGAETQYF. The CDR3 DNA reads TGTGCCAGCAGCTTAGCAGTTGGGGGGGCTGAGACCCAGTACTTC.

Many counts were recorded for this clonotype. This chain joins TRBV20-1 and TRBJ2-5; possible D gene TRBD1, 6 bases. CDR1 DFQATT and CDR2 SNEGSKA come from the germline V gene (reference sequence). The length of the CDR3 is 15 residues. V lost 0 bases, J lost 5 bases, and 16 bases lay in between. CDR3 amino acids: CSARDFGQPWETQYF. CDR3 sequence (DNA): TGCAGTGCTAGAGATTTCGGACAGCCGTGGGAGACCCAGTACTTC.

This clonotype was observed at least ten times. V usage is TRBV20-1 and J usage is TRBJ1-6; 8 bases match TRBD1. Germline V gene data show CDR1 as DFQATT and CDR2 as SNEGSKA (reference sequence). J lost 5 bases, V lost 1 base, and 10 bases had no gene match. This CDR3 is built from 17 residues. The DNA of the CDR3 is TGCAGTGCTAGAGGGAAATCCGGACAGGGAAATAATTCACCCCTCCACTTT. This gives the protein CSARGKSGQGNNSPLHF.

This clonotype has at least ten counts. The chain carries TRBV2 and TRBJ2-7, with 7 bases fitting TRBD1. This CDR3 has 13 amino acids. Trimming at V came to 6 bases and at J to 2 bases, leaving 4 bases not matched to a gene. CDR1 is SNHLY and CDR2 is FYNNEI in the germline V gene. The CDR3 bases are TGTGCCAGCAGAAGGGACAGACCCTACGAGCAGTACTTC. Amino acids: CASRRDRPYEQYF.

This clonotype was counted many times. The genes are TRBV20-1 and TRBJ1-5, with no clear D. Trimming took off 3 bases at V and 7 bases at J, with 10 bases between the two ends. The CDR3 loop spans 12 amino acids. CDR1 is DFQATT, CDR2 SNEGSKA, per germline (reference sequence). The CDR3 DNA follows: TGCAGTGCTAGCCGGGGTTACCAGCCCCAGCATTTT. Protein sequence: CSASRGYQPQHF.

This clonotype was recorded at least ten times. The rearrangement joins TRBV4-1 to TRBJ1-1, with TRBD1 as a possible D gene (5 bases). Trimming removed 2 bases from V and 2 bases from J, with 21 bases in between. Germline values: CDR1 MGHRA, CDR2 YSYEKL. This CDR3 has 18 amino acids. CDR3 amino acids: CASSQTNRDVLRNTEAFF. The CDR3 DNA sequence: TGCGCCAGCAGCCAAACCAACCGGGACGTCCTTCGTAACACTGAAGCTTTCTTT.

This clonotype was seen ten or more times. V and J are TRBV5-1 and TRBJ2-5; a possible D gene is TRBD2 (6 bases). The CDR3 is made up of 16 amino acids. The ends were cut back, 3 bases at V and 1 base at J, with 16 bases in the middle. Germline assignment: CDR1 SGHRS and CDR2 YFSETQ. The CDR3 protein is CASSWSFAGPQETQYF. The CDR3 DNA reads as TGCGCCAGCAGCTGGTCCTTCGCGGGGCCCCAAGAGACCCAGTACTTC.

This clonotype has at least ten counts. For the CDR3, the DNA is TGTGCCAGCAGCGACGGGGTACGACGTGGGGCTGATGAAAAACTGTTTTTT. Translation gives CASSDGVRRGADEKLFF. The chain carries TRBV6-1 and TRBJ1-4, with TRBD1 as a possible D gene (5 bases). CDR1 and CDR2 (germline): MNHNS, SASEGT. CDR3 length equals 17 residues. Trimming shortened V by 6 bases and J by 6 bases, and 23 bases separated the two germline ends.